This T cell receptor beta chain came from a study of blood T cell repertoires in COVID-19. Study context: Spain, Italy and the United States supplied samples that represented acute and convalescent COVID-19.

TCRdb's table, derived via immunoSEQ multiplex PCR, lists solely in-frame clones and lacks some. The table has some 80,000 clones, 60% to 85% seen once; the top ten hold roughly 5%. V lost 6 bases and J lost 9, with 11 bases in between. Germline values: CDR1 MDHEN, CDR2 SYDVKM. The CDR3 totals 11 residues. This sequence originates from a woman at least 80 years old with active or convalescent COVID-19. Sequenced: peripheral blood. J is TRBJ2-5 and V is TRBV28; unclear D gene. CDR3 sequence (DNA): TGTGCCAGCAGCCCTGGGCCGTCCCAGTACTTC. Amino acids: CASSPGPSQYF.